Listed below are T cell receptor beta chains from one sample, sequenced in a study of CD8 T cells in ankylosing spondylitis. TCRdb re-called the 5' RACE reads with MiXCR, one entry per CDR3 protein. The data contain 200,000 to 250,000 distinct CDR3 sequences, 5.5% to 7.5% of them seen just once; the ten biggest clones take up 12% to 15%. The sample comprised blood, either unsorted or a sorted T cell fraction (not recorded which). The receptors originated from a male donor with ankylosing spondylitis. Both conserved end residues are part of each CDR3. D genes are given only for firm matches. Only part of the rows carry a size: once, few, many, or a class if the clone is expanded.

clone size | J gene | D gene | V gene | CDR3 DNA | CDR3 protein
NA | TRBJ2-3 | NA | TRBV7-8 | TGTGCCAGCAGCCCACTAACGACAGATACGCAGTATTTT | CASSPLTTDTQYF
few | TRBJ1-5 | NA | TRBV7-6 | TGTGCCAGCAGCTTAGAATACGGGGGGACGGGGAGCAATCAGCCCCAGCATTTT | CASSLEYGGTGSNQPQHF
many | TRBJ2-3 | NA | TRBV3-1 | TGTGCCAGCAGCCAAGACCCCCATAAAAGGGGCACAGATACGCAGTATTTT | CASSQDPHKRGTDTQYF
many | TRBJ2-5 | NA | TRBV27 | TGTGCCAGCAGTTTAGTGGGGGCGCGAGAGACCCAGTACTTC | CASSLVGARETQYF
few | TRBJ2-2 | TRBD1 | TRBV29-1 | TGCAGCGTTGTCCCAGGGGGCTCGACCGGGGAGCTGTTTTTT | CSVVPGGSTGELFF
many | TRBJ2-7 | NA | TRBV9 | TGTGCCAGCAGCGTAGGTGGGGGGAGGTATGAGCAGTACTTC | CASSVGGGRYEQYF
many | TRBJ2-7 | NA | TRBV5-5 | TGTGCCAGCAGGGTCTTCCCCGGACAGACCTACGAGCAGTACTTC | CASRVFPGQTYEQYF
many | TRBJ2-3 | TRBD2 | TRBV28 | TGTGCCAGCAGTTACCTCCACACTAGCGGGAGCCCCTCTTCCTCAGATACGCAGTATTTT | CASSYLHTSGSPSSSDTQYF
many | TRBJ2-3 | NA | TRBV21-1 | TGTGCCAGCAGCAAAGGGGGTCAGAGGGGGACAGATACGCAGTATTTT | CASSKGGQRGTDTQYF
many | TRBJ1-5 | NA | TRBV12-3/TRBV12-4 | TGTGCCAGCAGTTTAGGGGCAGGGCACAATCAGCCCCAGCATTTT | CASSLGAGHNQPQHF
NA | TRBJ1-4 | NA | TRBV4-3 | TGCGCCACCCGGCGGAGGGTAAGCAGTGAAAAACTGTTTTTT | CATRRRVSSEKLFF
many | TRBJ1-1 | NA | TRBV4-3 | TGCGCCAGCAGCCAAGTTGACAGTTCAGCAACTGAAGCTTTCTTT | CASSQVDSSATEAFF
many | TRBJ2-1 | NA | TRBV27 | TGTGCCAGCAGCCCGTCATATTCATCCTACAATGAGCAGTTCTTC | CASSPSYSSYNEQFF
many | TRBJ2-3 | NA | TRBV11-2 | TGTGCCAGCCGGCGGGTTCTAGGGGGCACAGATACGCAGTATTTT | CASRRVLGGTDTQYF
many | TRBJ2-1 | NA | TRBV29-1 | TGCAGCGTTCCTACTCTCTCCTACAATGAGCAGTTCTTC | CSVPTLSYNEQFF
many | TRBJ2-3 | NA | TRBV20-1 | TGCAGTGCTAGTCGTTCTCGCGACTCCTTGGGAGATACGCAGTATTTT | CSASRSRDSLGDTQYF
NA | TRBJ1-6 | NA | TRBV11-2 | TGTGCCAGCAGCTACGATAAATTCCGACAGAGCTCCTATAATTCACCCCTCCACTTT | CASSYDKFRQSSYNSPLHF
few | TRBJ2-7 | TRBD1 | TRBV27 | TGTGCCAGCAGACCTGGACAGGGGATGGGGGAGCAGTACTTC | CASRPGQGMGEQYF
many | TRBJ2-1 | NA | TRBV11-1 | TGTGCCAGCAGCTTAGGTGGTAGCTTAAGGGAGCAGTTCTTC | CASSLGGSLREQFF
many | TRBJ1-1 | TRBD1 | TRBV7-2 | TGTGCCAGCAGCTTCCGGGGGACAGCTATCACTGAAGCTTTCTTT | CASSFRGTAITEAFF
NA | TRBJ2-7 | NA | TRBV19 | TGTGCCAGTAGTATAGCCGACGGGTTCGAGCAGTACTTC | CASSIADGFEQYF
NA | TRBJ2-2 | TRBD2 | TRBV4-3 | TGCGCCAGCAGGGGGACTAGCGTGAACACCGGGGAGCTGTTTTTT | CASRGTSVNTGELFF
few | TRBJ1-1 | TRBD1 | TRBV19 | TGTGCCAGTACCCTGGGACAGGGATTGGGTGAAGCTTTCTTT | CASTLGQGLGEAFF
many | TRBJ2-5 | NA | TRBV6-5 | TGTGCCAGCAGTTACTCGGACGGTGGAGAGACCCAGTACTTC | CASSYSDGGETQYF
many | TRBJ1-6 | NA | TRBV25-1 | TGTGCCAGCAGTGAGGGCTGGGGTAATTCACCCCTCCACTTT | CASSEGWGNSPLHF
many | TRBJ2-7 | NA | TRBV27 | TGTGCCAGCAGTGAGGACGGGGAAGAGCAGTACTTC | CASSEDGEEQYF
many | TRBJ2-1 | TRBD2 | TRBV7-2 | TGTGCCAGCAGCTTAATCACTGGACTAGCCAATGAGCAGTTCTTC | CASSLITGLANEQFF
NA | TRBJ1-2 | NA | TRBV6-6 | TGTGCCAGCAGTTACGGGGTCGGCTACACCTTC | CASSYGVGYTF
many | TRBJ1-1 | NA | TRBV25-1 | TGTGCCAGTAAATCCGGTTTTCAAGCTTTCTTT | CASKSGFQAFF
few | TRBJ2-7 | TRBD1 | TRBV7-9 | TGTGCCAGCAGCCTCACCCGGGACAGGGGGAGGTACGAGCAGTACTTC | CASSLTRDRGRYEQYF
many | TRBJ2-3 | NA | TRBV4-3 | TGCGCCAGCAGCCAAGCGGGACCAGATACGCAGTATTTT | CASSQAGPDTQYF
NA | TRBJ1-4 | NA | TRBV20-1 | TGCAGTGCAGTCGATAGGATTTCTCCAACTAATGAAAAACTGTTTTTT | CSAVDRISPTNEKLFF
many | TRBJ2-2 | NA | TRBV12-3/TRBV12-4 | TGTGCCAGCAGCCCTATTACGAACACCGGGGAGCTGTTTTTT | CASSPITNTGELFF
many | TRBJ1-5 | NA | TRBV27 | TGTGCCAGCAGTTTAGCAGGGAATAATCAGCCCCAGCATTTT | CASSLAGNNQPQHF
many | TRBJ2-1 | NA | TRBV20-1 | TGCAGTGCTAGAACCGCAGCTAGCAATTACAATGAGCAGTTCTTC | CSARTAASNYNEQFF
few | TRBJ2-4 | NA | TRBV7-8 | TGTGCCAGCAGCTTAGCGACCGCTTTCACGATTCAGTACTTC | CASSLATAFTIQYF
many | TRBJ2-7 | TRBD1 | TRBV5-6 | TGTGCCAGCAGCTACAGGGGGCGGACCTACGAGCAGTACTTC | CASSYRGRTYEQYF
many | TRBJ2-1 | TRBD1 | TRBV30 | TGTGCCTGGTTGGGACAGGGGGCATGGTATGAGCAGTTCTTC | CAWLGQGAWYEQFF
many | TRBJ2-3 | NA | TRBV12-3/TRBV12-4 | TGTGCCAGCAGTTTAGGCGGGCACACAGATACGCAGTATTTT | CASSLGGHTDTQYF
few | TRBJ1-4 | NA | TRBV9 | TGTGCCAGCAGCGGCTCCGGGACGGGGAGAGAAAAACTGTTTTTT | CASSGSGTGREKLFF
many | TRBJ2-1 | TRBD2 | TRBV7-2 | TGTGCCAGCAGCTTAGCTGCGACTGGGTCTAGCGGGCAGTTCTTC | CASSLAATGSSGQFF
few | TRBJ1-6 | NA | TRBV15 | TGTGCCACCAGCAACACCGGTTCACCCCTCCACTTT | CATSNTGSPLHF
many | TRBJ2-1 | NA | TRBV12-3/TRBV12-4 | TGTGCCAGCAGTTTAGTGGCAGGAGGCAATGAGCAGTTCTTC | CASSLVAGGNEQFF
many | TRBJ1-5 | NA | TRBV15 | TGTGCCACCAGCGGGACGGGGAATCAGCCCCAGCATTTT | CATSGTGNQPQHF
many | TRBJ2-7 | NA | TRBV20-1 | TGCAGTGCTCGGGGGACAACAGGGGCCTACGAGCAGTACTTC | CSARGTTGAYEQYF
many | TRBJ1-1 | NA | TRBV7-9 | TGTGCCAGCAGCCTGGACAGCACTGAAGCTTTCTTT | CASSLDSTEAFF
many | TRBJ1-3 | NA | TRBV6-2/TRBV6-3 | TGTGCCAGCACCAAAGGAAGCAACACCATATATTTT | CASTKGSNTIYF
few | TRBJ1-1 | NA | TRBV29-1 | TGCAGCGTGTACAGGTTCCCTATGAACACTGAAGCTTTCTTT | CSVYRFPMNTEAFF
many | TRBJ1-2 | TRBD1 | TRBV7-9 | TGTGCCAGCAGCGGCCACCCCGGGACAGAGGGTGGCGGCTACACCTTC | CASSGHPGTEGGGYTF
many | TRBJ2-7 | TRBD2 | TRBV4-3 | TGCGCCAGCAGCCAAGGGCGGGGAGGGTACGAGCAGTACTTC | CASSQGRGGYEQYF